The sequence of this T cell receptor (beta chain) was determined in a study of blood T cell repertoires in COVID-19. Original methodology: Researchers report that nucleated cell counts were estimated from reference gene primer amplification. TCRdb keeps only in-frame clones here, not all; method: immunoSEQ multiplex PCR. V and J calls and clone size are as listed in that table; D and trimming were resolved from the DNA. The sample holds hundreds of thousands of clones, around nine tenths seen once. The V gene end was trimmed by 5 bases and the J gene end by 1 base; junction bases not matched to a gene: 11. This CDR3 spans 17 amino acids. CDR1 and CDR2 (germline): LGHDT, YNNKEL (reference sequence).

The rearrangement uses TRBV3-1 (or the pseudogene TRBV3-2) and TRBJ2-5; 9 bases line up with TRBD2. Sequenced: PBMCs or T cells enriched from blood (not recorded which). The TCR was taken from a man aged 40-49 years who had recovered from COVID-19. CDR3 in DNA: TGTGCCAGCAGCAACCTCGGGAGCGGGGGGACCCAAGAGACCCAGTACTTC. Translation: CASSNLGSGGTQETQYF.